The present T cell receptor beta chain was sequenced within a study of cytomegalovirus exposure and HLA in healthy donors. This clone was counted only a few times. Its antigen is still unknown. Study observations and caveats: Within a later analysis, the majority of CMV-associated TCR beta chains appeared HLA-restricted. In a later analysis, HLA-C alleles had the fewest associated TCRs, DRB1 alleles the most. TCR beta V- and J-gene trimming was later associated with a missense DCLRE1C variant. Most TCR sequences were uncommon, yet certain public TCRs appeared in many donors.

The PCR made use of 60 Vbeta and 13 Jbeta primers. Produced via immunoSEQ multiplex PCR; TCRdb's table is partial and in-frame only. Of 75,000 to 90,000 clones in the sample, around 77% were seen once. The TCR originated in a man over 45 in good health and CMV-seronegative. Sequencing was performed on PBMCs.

The CDR3 nucleotides read TGCGCCAGCAGCCAACTTTTGGACAGGGTCAGCGAAAAACTGTTTTTT. Its protein is CASSQLLDRVSEKLFF. J is TRBJ1-4 and V is TRBV4-3; 8 positions match TRBD1. Unmatched junction bases numbered 10, after V lost 2 bases and J lost 8 bases. The length of the CDR3 is 16 residues. CDR1 and CDR2 from the germline V gene are LGHNA and YSLEER.